The 5 T cell receptor beta chains listed next were all sequenced from one sample in a study of blood T cell repertoires in COVID-19. Data came from immunoSEQ multiplex PCR; TCRdb stores just in-frame clones and leaves some out. The repertoire includes 150,000 to 200,000 clones, 70% to 80% of them detected once, and around 16% sits in the top ten. The sequenced sample was PBMCs or T cells enriched from blood (not recorded which). These receptor sequences come from a woman aged 45 to 65 who had recovered from COVID-19.

This chain joins TRBV19 and TRBJ1-1, with D unclear. V lost 5 bases and J 2 bases, leaving 15 bases between the germline ends. The CDR3 runs 15 residues. Germline lookup yields CDR1 LNHDA and CDR2 SQIVND (reference sequence). The CDR3 DNA follows: TGTGCCAGTAGTCGACAACCCGGGATTAACACTGAAGCTTTCTTT. This sequence encodes CASSRQPGINTEAFF.

The genes are TRBV4-1 and TRBJ1-2, with D possibly being TRBD1 (5 bases). Germline CDR1 and CDR2: MGHRA and YSYEKL. Trimming shortened V by 0 bases and J by 7 bases, and 12 bases separated the two germline ends. The CDR3 is made up of 14 amino acids. The CDR3 DNA sequence: TGCGCCAGCAGCCAAGACCCCCAGGGTGGTGGCTACACCTTC. Encoded protein: CASSQDPQGGGYTF.

This clone was seen repeatedly, ten times or more. This rearrangement joins TRBV28 to TRBJ1-5; 8 nucleotides align to TRBD1. J lost 7 bases, V lost 2 bases, and 7 bases had no gene match. CDR1 and CDR2 from the germline V gene are MDHEN and SYDVKM. The CDR3 runs 15 residues. The CDR3 region has the DNA TGTGCCAGCAGTTTAGCGGACAGGGAAGGGCAGCCCCAGCATTTT. It translates to CASSLADREGQPQHF. The full variable domain, with the rest looked up from reference TRBV28 and TRBJ1-5, is DVKVTQSSRYLVKRTGEKVFLECVQDMDHENMFWYRQDPGLGLRLIYFSYDVKMKEKGDIPEGYSVSREKKERFSLILESASTNQTSMYLCASSLADREGQPQHFGDGTRLSIL.

The J gene is TRBJ1-1, the V gene TRBV7-6; 10 nucleotides line up with TRBD1. Germline CDR1 SGHVS, CDR2 FNYEAQ. This CDR3 spans 17 amino acids. After removal of 5 bases from V and 4 bases from J, the junction contained 13 bases not matched to a gene. The CDR3 sequence: CASSPTPTGGLRTEAFF. CDR3 coding DNA: TGTGCCAGCAGCCCCACTCCGACAGGGGGCTTACGCACTGAAGCTTTCTTT.

The chain uses TRBV5-4 and TRBJ2-7; D might be TRBD2 (5 bases). From germline, CDR1 is SGHNT and CDR2 YYREEE (reference sequence). The CDR3 has 12 residues. Trimming took off 4 bases at V and 3 bases at J, with 8 bases between the two ends. The CDR3 nucleotides are TGTGCCAGCAGCGCACTAGGCTACGAGCAGTACTTC. Residues: CASSALGYEQYF.